This TCR beta chain was recovered during a study of blood T cell repertoires in COVID-19. Study-level information: The samples span acute and convalescent COVID-19 from the United States, Italy and Spain. PBMCs, B-cell-depleted T cells, or T cells were the source of the cDNA or gDNA that made up the material.

The CDR3 sequence is 13 residues long. V shed 0 bases, J shed 10 bases, and the junction held 4 bases outside the gene matches. Germline values: CDR1 SGHRS, CDR2 YFSETQ. Patients of the Seattle cohort, enrolled during active infection, were followed longitudinally. Data came from immunoSEQ multiplex PCR; TCRdb stores just in-frame clones and leaves some out. The table records approximately 200,000 clones, about 81% of them present only once. Sequenced: peripheral blood. The V call is TRBV5-1, the J call TRBJ1-2; TRBD1 matches 9 bases. The TCR sequence derives from a woman aged 80 or older with COVID-19, enrolled during active disease. The CDR3 region has the DNA TGCGCCAGCAGCTTGGACAGGGGGCCCTTCTACACCTTC. Translated: CASSLDRGPFYTF.